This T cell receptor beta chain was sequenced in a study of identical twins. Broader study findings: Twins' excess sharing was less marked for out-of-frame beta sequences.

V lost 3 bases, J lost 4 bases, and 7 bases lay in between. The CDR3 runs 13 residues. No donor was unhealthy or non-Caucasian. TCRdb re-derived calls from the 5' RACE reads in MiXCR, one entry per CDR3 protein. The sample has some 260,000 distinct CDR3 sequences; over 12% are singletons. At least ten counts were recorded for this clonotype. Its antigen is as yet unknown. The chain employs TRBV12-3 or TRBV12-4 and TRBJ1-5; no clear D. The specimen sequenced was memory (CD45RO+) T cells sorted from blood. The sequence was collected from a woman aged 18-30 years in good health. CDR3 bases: TGTGCCAGCAGTTTGTTGGGGAATCAGCCCCAGCATTTT. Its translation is CASSLLGNQPQHF.